The clone carrying this T cell receptor (beta chain) was counted only a few times. Antigen specificity is unknown. The V gene lost 3 bases and the J gene lost 9 bases, with 11 bases spanning the gap. The length of the CDR3 is 11 residues. CDR1 and CDR2 (germline): SQVTM, ANQGSEA. The data stem from a study of blood T cells in healthy people across ages. Findings and limits, study-wide: Measured against age, TCR beta diversity per million T cells decreased in a roughly linear manner. Estimates of total diversity, which came from one million sequenced T cells, were considered to be underestimates. More naive CD4+ cells and higher diversity were found in long-lived than in aged donors.

It was with a sample-barcoded 5' primer and a J-beta primer mix that a second PCR of about 6 to 12 cycles was run. Every cDNA was tagged by a template-switch adaptor with 12 random nucleotides. MiXCR, applied by TCRdb to the 5' RACE reads, yields one record per CDR3 protein. The data show some 1.6 million distinct CDR3 sequences, around 35% seen once. The sequencing sample was made of blood. The J gene is TRBJ1-1, the V gene TRBV29-1; D not resolved. The source is a woman between 25 and 40 years old in good health. The CDR3 here is CSVDMDGKAFF. CDR3 nucleotide sequence: TGCAGCGTTGATATGGACGGTAAAGCTTTCTTT.